This T cell receptor beta chain emerged from a study of cytomegalovirus exposure and HLA in healthy donors. Background on the study: A preliminary data release comprised roughly 80 million unique TCRs obtained from HLA-typed donors.

The PCR had 60 Vbeta and 13 Jbeta primers. Sequenced by immunoSEQ multiplex PCR; TCRdb stores in-frame clones only, minus some. The repertoire holds under 200,000 clones, with about 73% as singletons. V lost 2 bases and J 5 bases, leaving 10 bases between the germline ends. The CDR3 has 14 amino acids. Germline V gene data show CDR1 as MDHEN and CDR2 as SYDVKM. The sequenced sample was PBMCs. The clonotype comes from a woman aged 40 to 50 in good health and CMV-seronegative. J is TRBJ1-5 and V is TRBV28; D gene unclear. CDR3 region: CASSLGGRYQPQHF. The DNA for the CDR3 is TGTGCCAGCAGTTTAGGAGGGCGGTATCAGCCCCAGCATTTT.